Shown below are 25 T cell receptor beta chains from a single sample sequenced in a study of blood T cell repertoires in COVID-19. Repertoires were generated with immunoSEQ multiplex PCR, while TCRdb's copy carries only in-frame clones and drops some. Here the sample spans about 140,000 clones, roughly 84% being singletons. The sequenced sample was peripheral blood. The receptors stem from a human donor with acute or convalescent COVID-19. The donor label of this sample is uncertain.

The genes are TRBV7-2 and TRBJ1-2; 11 bases fit TRBD1. Germline V lookup: CDR1 SGHTA, CDR2 FQGNSA. This CDR3 spans 15 amino acids. Unmatched junction bases numbered 4, after V lost 2 bases and J lost 5 bases. For the CDR3, the DNA is TGTGCCAGCAGCTTACGGACAGGGGGCGTTTATGGCTACACCTTC. This codes for CASSLRTGGVYGYTF.

The J gene is TRBJ2-5, the V gene TRBV9; 9 nucleotides match TRBD1. After removal of 4 bases from V and 3 bases from J, the junction contained 4 bases not matched to a gene. The CDR3 consists of 14 residues. The germline CDR1 and CDR2 sequences are SGDLS and YYNGEE. The CDR3 is CASSPTGGKETQYF. Here the CDR3 DNA reads TGTGCCAGCAGCCCTACAGGGGGCAAAGAGACCCAGTACTTC. Full variable domain (remainder filled in from reference TRBV9 and TRBJ2-5): DSGVTQTPKHLITATGQRVTLRCSPRSGDLSVYWYQQSLDQGLQFLIQYYNGEERAKGNILERFSAQQFPDLHSELNLSSLELGDSALYFCASSPTGGKETQYFGPGTRLLVL.

This clone was detected only a few times. The rearrangement joins TRBV7-2 to TRBJ2-1; tentative D call: TRBD2 (5 bases). The CDR3 is 16 residues long. CDR1 and CDR2 (germline): SGHTA, FQGNSA. Deletions cut 3 bases from V and 4 bases from J, with 16 bases between. The CDR3 bases are TGTGCCAGCAGCTTTACCTGGGCGGGTTATTACAATGAGCAGTTCTTC. Amino acids: CASSFTWAGYYNEQFF.

The chain links TRBV5-5 to TRBJ1-1; D gene ambiguous. The CDR3 is made up of 16 amino acids. V was trimmed by 1 base and J by 4 bases, leaving 17 bases between them. Germline loops: CDR1 SGHKS, CDR2 YYEKEE (reference sequence). The CDR3 region is CASSLSPAGVGTEAFF. In DNA form, the CDR3 reads TGTGCCAGCAGCTTGTCCCCAGCGGGTGTGGGCACTGAAGCTTTCTTT.

The CDR3 loop reads CASSVGQGTKKLFF. CDR3 nucleotides: TGCGCCAGCAGCGTGGGACAGGGTACGAAAAAACTGTTTTTT. The chain is built from TRBV5-1 and TRBJ1-4; 9 bases align to TRBD1. The CDR3 length is 14 residues. CDR1 and CDR2 (germline): SGHRS, YFSETQ. Losses at the gene ends were 4 bases for V and 9 bases for J; bases not matched to a gene: 7.

The chain joins TRBV3-1 (or the pseudogene TRBV3-2) to TRBJ2-7, with 7 nucleotides matching TRBD1. This CDR3 is 13 amino acids long. J was trimmed by 3 bases and V by 5 bases; bases with no gene match: 4. Germline V gene sequence: CDR1 LGHDT, CDR2 YNNKEL (reference sequence). CDR3 DNA sequence: TGTGCCAGCAGCAAAAGGGACAGCTACGAGCAGTACTTC. Amino acids: CASSKRDSYEQYF.

A remark on this clone: The same CDR3 is also encoded by other DNA sequences in this sample. This rearrangement joins TRBV18 to TRBJ1-2; 7 nucleotides align to TRBD1. V lost 3 bases, J lost 4 bases, and 2 bases stayed unmatched. CDR3 size: 13 residues. CDR1 and CDR2 from the germline V gene are KGHSH and LQKENI. The DNA for the CDR3 is TGTGCCAGCTCACCCCAGGGGGGCTATGGCTACACCTTC. Translated, it gives CASSPQGGYGYTF.

Points on this clone: Relative to the germline gene, one junction end is altered; a read error may explain this. The chain links TRBV6-1 to TRBJ2-1; a possible D gene is TRBD2 (6 bases). The germline V gene has CDR1 MNHNS and CDR2 SASEGT. The CDR3 extends over 15 amino acids. The CDR3 coding sequence is TGTGCCAGCAGTGAAGAGGGTAGCGGAAACAATAAGCAGTTCTTC. Its translation: CASSEEGSGNNKQFF.

The CDR3 DNA follows: TGTGCCACCAGCAGAGGACAGGGGATTGTGACCGGGGAGCTGTTTTTT. As protein: CATSRGQGIVTGELFF. The gene calls are TRBV15 and TRBJ2-2; TRBD1 matches at 8 bases. Germline V gene sequence: CDR1 LNHNV, CDR2 YYDKDF (reference sequence). The CDR3 contains 16 residues. With 1 base clipped from V and 5 bases from J, the junction kept 6 bases outside the gene matches.

The gene calls are TRBV4-2 and TRBJ1-2, with 7 bases matching TRBD1. The germline gives CDR1 LGHNA, CDR2 YNFKEQ. The length of the CDR3 is 16 residues. Unmatched junction bases numbered 10, after V lost 1 base and J lost 5 bases. The CDR3 DNA reads as TGTGCCAGCAGCCAAGCCCTACCATCAGGGGGGTATGGCTACACCTTC. It translates to CASSQALPSGGYGYTF.

The V call is TRBV7-2, the J call TRBJ2-1; 9 bases line up with TRBD1. V gave up 5 bases and J gave up 1 base; unmatched junction bases: 6. CDR1 is SGHTA and CDR2 is FQGNSA in the germline V gene. The CDR3 extends over 16 amino acids. The CDR3 protein is CASSPTGGRSYNEQFF. CDR3 nucleotides: TGTGCCAGCAGCCCTACAGGGGGCAGGTCCTACAATGAGCAGTTCTTC.

The chain carries TRBV7-2 and TRBJ2-5, with a weak D call TRBD1 (5 bases). Germline V gene sequence: CDR1 SGHTA, CDR2 FQGNSA. The ends were cut back, 5 bases at V and 7 bases at J, with 11 bases in the middle. CDR3 length equals 12 residues. The CDR3 region is CASSLDTGTQYF. CDR3 nucleotide sequence: TGTGCCAGCAGCCTTGACACAGGGACCCAGTACTTC. Full variable domain (remainder filled in from reference TRBV7-2 and TRBJ2-5): GAGVSQSPSNKVTEKGKDVELRCDPISGHTALYWYRQSLGQGLEFLIYFQGNSAPDKSGLPSDRFSAERTGGSVSTLTIQRTQQEDSAVYLCASSLDTGTQYFGPGTRLLVL.

The chain is built from TRBV5-1 and TRBJ1-1, with TRBD1 identical over 8 bases. Germline V gene sequence: CDR1 SGHRS, CDR2 YFSETQ. Unmatched junction bases numbered 1, after V lost 5 bases and J lost 7 bases. The CDR3 has 11 amino acids. The chain's CDR3 is CASRGQVEAFF. CDR3 bases: TGCGCCAGCAGGGGACAGGTTGAAGCTTTCTTT. The variable domain in full, completed from reference TRBV5-1 and TRBJ1-1, reads KAGVTQTPRYLIKTRGQQVTLSCSPISGHRSVSWYQQTPGQGLQFLFEYFSETQRNKGNFPGRFSGRQFSNSRSEMNVSTLELGDSALYLCASRGQVEAFFGQGTRLTVV.

This chain uses TRBV6-5 with TRBJ2-5; D not resolved. The ends were cut back, 6 bases at V and 0 bases at J, with 11 bases in the middle. There are 14 residues in the CDR3. CDR1 is MNHEY, CDR2 SVGAGI, per germline. This CDR3 reads CASRPTAYQETQYF. In nucleotides, the CDR3 is TGTGCCAGCAGACCGACTGCCTACCAAGAGACCCAGTACTTC.

This rearrangement joins TRBV5-4 to TRBJ2-1, with TRBD1 as a possible D gene (5 bases). CDR3 length: 12 amino acids. Germline V gene sequence: CDR1 SGHNT, CDR2 YYREEE (reference sequence). V was shortened by 4 bases and J by 10 bases, with 12 bases between the two germline ends. This CDR3 is CASSKTPGEQFF. The CDR3 DNA reads as TGTGCCAGCAGCAAGACTCCAGGGGAGCAGTTCTTC.

The genes are TRBV24-1 and TRBJ1-2, with TRBD1 as a possible D gene (6 bases). The CDR3 is 12 residues long. The germline V gene has CDR1 KGHDR and CDR2 SFDVKD. V lost 5 bases and J lost 5, with 8 bases in between. The CDR3 DNA sequence: TGTGCCACCAGTGGGACAGATTATGGCTACACCTTC. Encoded protein: CATSGTDYGYTF.

The J gene is TRBJ2-5, the V gene TRBV5-4, with TRBD2 matching over 8 bases. The J segment lost 5 bases and the V segment lost 5 bases, leaving 14 bases of the junction unmatched. CDR3 length equals 16 residues. The germline CDR1 and CDR2 sequences are SGHNT and YYREEE (reference sequence). CDR3 region: CASSTTGTRGWETQYF. The DNA of the CDR3 is TGTGCCAGCAGTACCACCGGGACTAGGGGGTGGGAGACCCAGTACTTC. Complete variable domain (other parts from reference TRBV5-4 and TRBJ2-5): ETGVTQSPTHLIKTRGQQVTLRCSSQSGHNTVSWYQQALGQGPQFIFQYYREEENGRGNFPPRFSGLQFPNYSSELNVNALELDDSALYLCASSTTGTRGWETQYFGPGTRLLVL.

V and J are TRBV11-3 and TRBJ2-1; 12 bases align to TRBD2. Per germline, CDR1 SGHNT and CDR2 YENEEA. Trimming at V came to 3 bases and at J to 6 bases, leaving 3 bases not matched to a gene. The CDR3 sequence is 15 residues long. CDR3 protein: CASSFLAGGGNEQFF. The CDR3 DNA reads as TGTGCCAGCAGCTTCCTAGCGGGAGGGGGCAATGAGCAGTTCTTC.

The chain joins TRBV6-5 to TRBJ1-5; TRBD1 is a possible D gene (5 bases). There are 15 residues in the CDR3. V gave up 6 bases and J gave up 1 base, with 13 bases separating them. Germline V gene data show CDR1 as MNHEY and CDR2 as SVGAGI. The CDR3 spells CASSRGTLSNQPQHF. The CDR3 nucleotides read TGTGCCAGCAGCCGCGGGACCTTGAGCAATCAGCCCCAGCATTTT.

The CDR3 region is CASSATGGPGELFF. For the CDR3, the DNA is TGTGCCAGCAGCGCGACAGGGGGACCCGGGGAGCTGTTTTTT. The V gene is TRBV11-3, the J gene TRBJ2-2; TRBD1 matches at 9 bases. The ends lost 5 bases at V and 6 bases at J; junction bases unmatched: 4. The CDR3 runs to 14 residues. The germline V gene has CDR1 SGHNT and CDR2 YENEEA.

The V gene is TRBV11-3, the J gene TRBJ2-3; 8 bases map to TRBD1. The CDR3 sequence is 16 residues long. Trimming cost V 5 bases and J 2 bases; bases outside gene matches: 9. The germline CDR1 and CDR2 sequences are SGHNT and YENEEA. The CDR3 loop reads CASSSGSQGATDTQYF. The CDR3 DNA reads TGTGCCAGCAGCAGTGGCTCCCAGGGGGCCACAGATACGCAGTATTTT.

The J gene is TRBJ2-7, the V gene TRBV5-6; 14 bases are shared with TRBD2. J lost 1 base, V lost 3 bases, and 6 bases had no gene match. The CDR3 runs 17 residues. Germline V CDR1 and CDR2: SGHDT, YYEEEE. The CDR3 here is CASSSGTSGGNSYEQYV. The CDR3 DNA follows: TGTGCCAGCAGCTCCGGGACTAGCGGGGGTAATTCCTACGAGCAGTACGTC.

The gene calls are TRBV24-1 and TRBJ2-1, with 14 bases lining up with TRBD2. Trimming took 2 bases from V and 8 from J; bases not matched to a gene: 7. The CDR3 runs 17 residues. Germline V CDR1 and CDR2: KGHDR, SFDVKD. The CDR3 nucleotides are TGTGCCACCAGTGATTCACGACTAGCGGGAGGGCGGGATGAGCAGTTCTTC. Residues: CATSDSRLAGGRDEQFF.

The chain couples TRBV18 to TRBJ1-6; D uncertain. Per the germline V gene, CDR1 is KGHSH and CDR2 is LQKENI. V was clipped by 2 bases and J by 0 bases, with 11 bases between them. This CDR3 has 17 amino acids. The chain's CDR3 is CASSPGPGFSYNSPLHF. The CDR3 coding sequence is TGTGCCAGCTCACCAGGCCCGGGGTTCTCCTATAATTCACCCCTCCACTTT. The full variable domain, rest sourced from reference TRBV18 and TRBJ1-6, is NAGVMQNPRHLVRRRGQEARLRCSPMKGHSHVYWYRQLPEEGLKFMVYLQKENIIDESGMPKERFSAEFPKEGPSILRIQQVVRGDSAAYFCASSPGPGFSYNSPLHFGNGTRLTVT.

The chain joins TRBV18 to TRBJ2-3, with a possible D match to TRBD1 (5 bases). Germline assignment: CDR1 KGHSH and CDR2 LQKENI. The CDR3 spans 13 residues. With 4 bases removed from V and 9 bases from J, the gap between germline ends came to 14 bases. CDR3 protein: CASSRDRQGTQYF. The CDR3 DNA sequence: TGTGCCAGCTCACGAGACAGACAAGGCACGCAGTATTTT.